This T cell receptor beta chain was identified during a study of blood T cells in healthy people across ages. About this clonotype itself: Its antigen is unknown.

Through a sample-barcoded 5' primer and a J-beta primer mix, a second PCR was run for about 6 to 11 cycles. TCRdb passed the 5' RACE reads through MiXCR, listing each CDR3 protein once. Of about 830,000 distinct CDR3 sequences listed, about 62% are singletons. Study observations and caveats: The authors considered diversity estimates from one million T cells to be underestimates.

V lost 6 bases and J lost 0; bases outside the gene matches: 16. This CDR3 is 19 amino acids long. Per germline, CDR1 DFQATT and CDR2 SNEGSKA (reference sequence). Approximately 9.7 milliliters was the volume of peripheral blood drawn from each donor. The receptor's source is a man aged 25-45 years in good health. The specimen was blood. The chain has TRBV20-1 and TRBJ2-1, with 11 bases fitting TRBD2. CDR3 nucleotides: TGCAGTGCCCCGCCCCATAGCGGGAGGGCCCTAAGCTCCTACAATGAGCAGTTCTTC. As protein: CSAPPHSGRALSSYNEQFF.